This T cell receptor (beta chain) was found in a study of blood T cell repertoires in COVID-19. This table comes from immunoSEQ multiplex PCR, and its TCRdb copy is limited to in-frame clones, with some not included. Found here are hundreds of thousands of clones, about nine tenths of them singletons; the top ten hold roughly a tenth. Germline CDR1 reads LGHDT; CDR2 reads YNNKEL (reference sequence). Trimming cost V 5 bases and J 1 base, with 9 bases left between them. This CDR3 contains 13 residues. Either two negative PCRs, clearance, or symptom resolution qualified Cohort 3 donors as recovered. The sample comprised PBMCs or T cells enriched from blood (not recorded which). The clonotype was recovered from a woman younger than 45 who had recovered from COVID-19. This chain links TRBV3-1 (or the pseudogene TRBV3-2) with TRBJ2-7, with D possibly TRBD2 on 5 matching bases. The CDR3 region has the DNA TGTGCCAGCAGCTCAACGGGGTCCTACGAGCAGTACTTC. This translates into CASSSTGSYEQYF.